The 22 T cell receptor beta chains below come from one sample, sequenced in a study of monozygotic twins with inflammatory bowel disease. TCRdb reprocessed the 5' RACE reads, keeping one entry per CDR3 protein, no DNA. There are approximately 400,000 distinct CDR3 sequences in the sample, with 2% to 3% held by the top ten. Sequencing was done on a sample of blood. The receptors stem from a human donor with ulcerative colitis or Crohn's disease, or a healthy co-twin of an affected twin (not recorded which).

This chain joins TRBV6-2 or TRBV6-3 and TRBJ2-1; the D gene TCRdb calls, TRBD2, cannot be checked with no DNA. The germline gives CDR1 MNHEY, CDR2 SVGEGT. The CDR3 contains 14 residues. The CDR3 region is CASSRLAGYDEQFF.

The rearrangement uses TRBV6-1 and TRBJ1-2. Germline-derived CDR1 and CDR2 are MNHNS and SASEGT. The CDR3 runs 13 residues. The CDR3 loop reads CASSESNNYGYTF.

V usage is TRBV23-1 and J usage is TRBJ1-5; TCRdb's D call, TRBD1, is unchecked because there is no DNA. TRBV23-1 is an ORF, with its function uncertain. This CDR3 is 17 amino acids long. This CDR3 reads CATKSMGTGGINQPQHF.

The chain has TRBV7-9 and TRBJ1-5; TCRdb's assignment of TRBD1 cannot be checked, as there is no DNA. Germline V CDR1 and CDR2: SEHNR, FQNEAQ (reference sequence). The CDR3 sequence is 17 residues long. The CDR3 sequence: CASSFSGTGTFNQPQHF.

J is TRBJ1-2 and V is TRBV20-1. The germline CDR1 and CDR2 sequences are DFQATT and SNEGSKA (reference sequence). This CDR3 region has 12 residues. The CDR3 is CSAEGRNYGYTF.

The chain carries TRBV6-5 and TRBJ2-1; TCRdb's assignment of TRBD1 cannot be checked, as there is no DNA. Per the germline V gene, CDR1 is MNHEY and CDR2 is SVGAGI. CDR3 length: 16 residues. The CDR3 sequence: CASSYSTGHLLAEQFF.

The rearrangement uses TRBV7-2 and TRBJ1-2; no DNA is available, so the TRBD1 call from TCRdb remains unchecked. Germline CDR1 SGHTA, CDR2 FQGNSA. CDR3 size: 17 residues. The CDR3 sequence: CASSLAMAGVLNYGYTF.

The chain employs TRBV2 and TRBJ2-3; lacking DNA, the TRBD2 call made by TCRdb goes unchecked. The CDR3 loop spans 16 amino acids. The germline V gene encodes CDR1 SNHLY and CDR2 FYNNEI. The CDR3 region is CASSRPGLADTDTQYF.

This chain links TRBV7-9 with TRBJ1-2. This CDR3 contains 16 residues. The germline gives CDR1 SEHNR, CDR2 FQNEAQ (reference sequence). The CDR3 loop reads CASSFSGRIYNYGYTF.

This rearrangement joins TRBV12-3 or TRBV12-4 to TRBJ2-2; TCRdb calls TRBD2, which cannot be checked without DNA. This CDR3 spans 12 amino acids. The CDR3 sequence is CASSPHLRELFF.

The J gene is TRBJ2-1, the V gene TRBV6-2 or TRBV6-3. Germline-derived CDR1 and CDR2 are MNHEY and SVGEGT. This CDR3 has 12 residues. The CDR3 sequence is CASSQLWNEQFF.

This chain joins TRBV9 and TRBJ1-2; TCRdb lists TRBD1, though no DNA is available to test this call. The V gene's germline CDR1 is SGDLS and CDR2 YYNGEE. The CDR3 contains 15 residues. The CDR3: CASSGIRGSDYGYTF.

The chain couples TRBV6-5 to TRBJ1-2; the D call from TCRdb, TRBD1, cannot be confirmed without DNA. Germline lookup yields CDR1 MNHEY and CDR2 SVGAGI. This CDR3 comprises 13 residues. CDR3 sequence: CASSPPGAYGYTF.

J is TRBJ1-5 and V is TRBV7-9; TCRdb names TRBD1, which stays unverified in the absence of DNA. The V gene's germline CDR1 is SEHNR and CDR2 FQNEAQ (reference sequence). The CDR3 runs to 15 residues. The CDR3 spells CASSAGGGSNQPQHF.

The chain links TRBV20-1 to TRBJ1-5. This CDR3 has 16 residues. The germline CDR1 and CDR2 sequences are DFQATT and SNEGSKA (reference sequence). The CDR3 spells CSALAGTSRGNQPQHF.

The CDR3 protein is CASSRAGGSDTQYF. The chain combines TRBV7-9 with TRBJ2-3; TCRdb's assignment of TRBD1 cannot be checked, as there is no DNA. The CDR3 extends over 14 amino acids. Germline loops: CDR1 SEHNR, CDR2 FQNEAQ (reference sequence).

V is TRBV2 and J is TRBJ1-2; TCRdb returns TRBD1, unconfirmable since there is no DNA. Germline assignment: CDR1 SNHLY and CDR2 FYNNEI. The CDR3 covers 11 residues. CDR3 protein: CASRGQYGNTF. The full variable domain, completed using reference TRBV2 and TRBJ1-2, is EPEVTQTPSHQVTQMGQEVILRCVPISNHLYFYWYRQILGQKVEFLVSFYNNEISEKSEIFDDQFSVERPDGSNFTLKIRSTKLEDSAMYFCASRGQYGNTFGSGTRLTVV.

This sequence joins TRBV6-2 or TRBV6-3 and TRBJ2-6; TCRdb reports TRBD2, a call that lacks DNA to check it against. The CDR3 consists of 19 residues. Germline V gene sequence: CDR1 MNHEY, CDR2 SVGEGT. CDR3 loop: CASSYTGTSGTSGANVLTF.

The chain has TRBV25-1 and TRBJ2-2. Looked up from germline, CDR1 is MGHDK and CDR2 is SYGVNS. CDR3 length: 14 residues. The CDR3 here is CASSELENTGELFF. The full variable domain, rest sourced from reference TRBV25-1 and TRBJ2-2, is EADIYQTPRYLVIGTGKKITLECSQTMGHDKMYWYQQDPGMELHLIHYSYGVNSTEKGDLSSESTVSRIRTEHFPLTLESARPSHTSQYLCASSELENTGELFFGEGSRLTVL.

The rearrangement links TRBV29-1 to TRBJ2-7. In germline, CDR1 is SQVTM, CDR2 ANQGSEA. The CDR3 has 12 amino acids. The CDR3 protein is CSVEKNGYEQYF.

The V and J genes are TRBV6-2 or TRBV6-3 and TRBJ2-1; TCRdb calls TRBD1, which cannot be checked without DNA. CDR1 and CDR2 from the germline V gene are MNHEY and SVGEGT. CDR3 length equals 12 residues. CDR3 region: CASNDRVVGQFF.

The CDR3 here is CASRGRVYEQYF. This chain links TRBV25-1 with TRBJ2-7; TCRdb picks TRBD2, but there is no DNA to check that call. The CDR3 has 12 amino acids. Germline CDR1 MGHDK, CDR2 SYGVNS.